This T cell receptor beta chain was identified during a study of PD-L1 blockade in urothelial cancer. Assay used: immunoSEQ multiplex PCR; TCRdb lists only in-frame clones, some missing. The table lists approximately 48,000 clones, around nine tenths of them singletons. Time point here: pretreatment peripheral blood. Patients suffered from locally advanced or metastatic urothelial carcinoma. The study collected 1 to 8 samples per patient, pretreatment and on-treatment. Source: PBMCs, taken around atezolizumab (anti-PD-L1) treatment. The sequence was collected from a woman aged 55 to 70 with urothelial cancer.

The CDR3 bases are TGTGCCAGCAGTACCAGGGCACTCTACGAGCAGTACTTC. This codes for CASSTRALYEQYF. The chain combines TRBV6-1 with TRBJ2-7, with a possible D match to TRBD1 (5 bases). The germline V gene encodes CDR1 MNHNS and CDR2 SASEGT. This CDR3 is built from 13 residues. With 5 bases removed from V and 3 bases from J, the gap between germline ends came to 11 bases.